This T cell receptor beta chain is from a study of Ad26.COV2.S vaccination and SARS-CoV-2 variants. Across the study: Administration of Ad26.COV2.S was intramuscular, either once or twice 56 days apart.

The CDR3 covers 15 residues. Germline V gene data show CDR1 as SGHTA and CDR2 as FQGTGA. V was pared by 0 bases and J by 10 bases, with 7 bases of the junction left unmatched. This table comes from immunoSEQ multiplex PCR, and its TCRdb copy is limited to in-frame clones, with some not included. The sample holds 450,000 to 550,000 clones, approximately 90% seen once. Regarding treatment: some 20 received Ad26.COV2.S at low or high dose, single or two shots; a few received placebo; per-sample allocation not given. Vaccine and placebo recipients were sampled on day 63 after the first injection. Adults aged 18-55 years in Boston included the donor. Overall study results and limits: Vaccine recipients posted higher spike-specific TCR breadth than their placebo counterparts.

A word on this clone: The antigen is not known.

The origin of this receptor is a person aged 18-60 years who received the Ad26.COV2.S COVID-19 vaccine or a placebo. Sample: peripheral blood, taken in a trial of Ad26.COV2.S vaccine versus placebo. The genes are TRBV7-3 and TRBJ2-1; 9 nucleotides match TRBD2. The CDR3 region has the DNA TGTGCCAGCAGCTTAACTGCGGGAGGGCCTGACGAGCAGTTCTTC. Translating it yields CASSLTAGGPDEQFF.